This TCR beta chain was captured in a study of blood T cells in healthy people across ages. Study at large: Through template switching, about one barcoded beta molecule was captured per two T cells, as measured in model experiments.

It was with a sample-barcoded 5' primer and a J-beta primer mix that a second PCR of roughly 6 to 12 cycles was run. A template-switch adaptor that had 12 random nucleotides put a tag on each cDNA molecule. TCRdb redid the calling of the 5' RACE reads with MiXCR, one entry per CDR3 protein. The table lists some 1,800,000 distinct CDR3 sequences, more than 35% of them singletons. CDR3 length: 15 residues. CDR1 is LGHNA, CDR2 YNFKEQ, per germline. With V trimmed by 4 bases and J by 10 bases, 10 bases remained unmatched. The individuals who served as donors were healthy Caucasians living in Russia, aged roughly 6 to 95. Drawn from each donor were ten milliliters of peripheral blood.

This receptor was identified in a human donor in good health. The sequenced material came from blood. The V gene is TRBV4-2, the J gene TRBJ1-6; 7 bases fit TRBD1. The CDR3 reads CASSLLTGSRSPLHF. The CDR3 nucleotides are TGTGCCAGCAGCCTCCTGACAGGGTCTAGATCACCCCTCCACTTT.